Shown below are 30 T cell receptor beta chains from a single sample sequenced in a study of T cell repertoires in cytomegalovirus infection. TCRdb fed the reads into MiXCR, producing one record per CDR3 protein. The sample comprises roughly 570,000 distinct CDR3 sequences, 40% of which are singletons, and more than 40% rests with the top ten. The antigens these receptors bind are not known. The sample in question was cultured PBMCs, obtained from culture after CMV antigen stimulation. The source is a human donor in good health (CMV status not recorded). Some clones in this sample may be carry-over from other donors' samples.

The CDR3 region is CASSFSQINPSYEQYF. Written as DNA, the CDR3 is TGTGCCAGCAGCTTTTCTCAGATTAACCCTTCCTACGAGCAGTACTTC. The gene calls are TRBV7-2 and TRBJ2-7, with no clear D. The CDR3 consists of 16 residues. Deletions cut 3 bases from V and 1 base from J, with 16 bases between. The germline V gene has CDR1 SGHTA and CDR2 FQGNSA.

This chain connects TRBV5-6 to TRBJ1-1, with a weak D call TRBD1 (6 bases). V shed 10 bases and J shed 1 base, with 14 bases lying between them. The CDR3 extends over 13 amino acids. Germline V CDR1 and CDR2: SGHDT, YYEEEE. The CDR3 spells CASRGGPNTEAFF. The CDR3 region has the DNA TGTGCCTCGAGAGGGGGGCCGAACACTGAAGCTTTCTTT.

This clonotype was counted only a few times. J is TRBJ2-5 and V is TRBV27; 9 positions agree with TRBD1. Germline V gene lookup returns CDR1 MNHEY and CDR2 SMNVEV (reference sequence). V was pared by 0 bases and J by 7 bases, with 6 bases of the junction left unmatched. CDR3 length: 15 amino acids. Here the CDR3 DNA reads TGTGCCAGCAGTTTATCCTCGGGACAGGGCGGGACCCAGTACTTC. The encoded protein is CASSLSSGQGGTQYF.

This clonotype was recorded many times. This chain uses TRBV6-1 with TRBJ2-1, with 10 positions matching TRBD2. From germline, CDR1 is MNHNS and CDR2 SASEGT. V was clipped by 6 bases and J by 4 bases; unmatched bases: 3. The CDR3 has 14 residues. The CDR3 here is CASRISGGYNEQFF. CDR3 in DNA: TGTGCCAGCAGGATTAGCGGGGGGTACAATGAGCAGTTCTTC.

The CDR3 loop reads CASSADRDRLEAFF. CDR3 sequence (DNA): TGTGCCAGCAGCGCGGACCGGGACAGGCTTGAGGCTTTCTTT. The chain recombines TRBV5-4 with TRBJ1-1; 8 nucleotides agree with TRBD1. CDR3 length equals 14 residues. Trimming at V came to 4 bases and at J to 11 bases, leaving 13 bases not matched to a gene. The germline gives CDR1 SGHNT, CDR2 YYREEE (reference sequence).

V and J are TRBV7-9 and TRBJ2-1; D tentatively reads TRBD1 or TRBD2 (5 bases each). Germline values: CDR1 SEHNR, CDR2 FQNEAQ (reference sequence). This CDR3 has 16 amino acids. V was shortened by 5 bases and J by 3 bases, with 17 bases between the two germline ends. DNA of the CDR3: TGTGCCAGCAGCCCACTGATGGGGGAACGCTACAATGAGCAGTTCTTC. Amino acid sequence: CASSPLMGERYNEQFF.

CDR3 in DNA: TGTGCCAGCAGCTTAGAGCCACACAATCAGCCCCAGCATTTT. Its protein product is CASSLEPHNQPQHF. The chain uses TRBV7-2 and TRBJ1-5; D not certain. The V and J ends lost 1 base and 3 bases respectively, with 7 bases between them. The germline gives CDR1 SGHTA, CDR2 FQGNSA. This CDR3 is 14 amino acids long. Complete variable domain (other parts from reference TRBV7-2 and TRBJ1-5): GAGVSQSPSNKVTEKGKDVELRCDPISGHTALYWYRQSLGQGLEFLIYFQGNSAPDKSGLPSDRFSAERTGGSVSTLTIQRTQQEDSAVYLCASSLEPHNQPQHFGDGTRLSIL.

The chain recombines TRBV5-4 with TRBJ2-7; 9 nucleotides match TRBD2. The V segment lost 0 bases and the J segment 6 bases; nucleotides outside the gene matches: 7. The CDR3 length is 15 residues. CDR1 is SGHNT and CDR2 is YYREEE in the germline V gene (reference sequence). For the CDR3, the DNA is TGTGCCAGCAGCTTGGTCATAGCGGGAGCTGCCGAGCAGTACTTC. Its protein is CASSLVIAGAAEQYF.

This sequence joins TRBV5-1 and TRBJ1-6; no reliable D call. Germline CDR1 reads SGHRS; CDR2 reads YFSETQ. This CDR3 contains 15 residues. The V and J ends lost 0 bases and 9 bases respectively, with 13 bases between them. CDR3: CASSLESWAASPLHF. CDR3 sequence (DNA): TGCGCCAGCAGCTTGGAGTCTTGGGCGGCTTCACCCCTCCACTTT. The variable domain in full, with the rest retrieved from reference TRBV5-1 and TRBJ1-6, is KAGVTQTPRYLIKTRGQQVTLSCSPISGHRSVSWYQQTPGQGLQFLFEYFSETQRNKGNFPGRFSGRQFSNSRSEMNVSTLELGDSALYLCASSLESWAASPLHFGNGTRLTVT.

The chain recombines TRBV18 with TRBJ1-6; 11 bases map to TRBD1. J lost 4 bases, V lost 2 bases, and 4 bases had no gene match. CDR3 length equals 17 residues. Per germline, CDR1 KGHSH and CDR2 LQKENI. CDR3 amino acids: CASSPDGQGAYNSPLHF. DNA of the CDR3: TGTGCCAGCTCACCAGATGGACAGGGGGCGTATAATTCACCCCTCCACTTT.

The sample holds one count of this clonotype. The chain carries TRBV7-4 and TRBJ1-2; a weak D match, TRBD1 (6 bases). The CDR3 runs to 13 residues. Trimming pared 2 bases from V and 6 bases from J, leaving 10 bases between. CDR1 and CDR2 from the germline V gene are SGHVT and SQSDAQ. CDR3 protein: CASSLRGGDGYTF. Written as DNA, the CDR3 is TGTGCCAGCAGCTTAAGGGGGGGGGATGGCTACACCTTC.

This rearrangement joins TRBV5-1 to TRBJ2-3; TRBD1 matches at 7 bases. Germline V gene sequence: CDR1 SGHRS, CDR2 YFSETQ. Germline trimming cut 4 bases from V and 5 bases from J; bases unmatched to any gene: 13. The CDR3 covers 16 residues. Here the CDR3 reads CASSPQPGQRIDTQYF. As DNA, the CDR3 is TGCGCCAGCAGCCCACAACCGGGACAGAGAATAGATACGCAGTATTTT.

Concerning this clonotype itself: The junction and the germline gene differ at one end; a read error may be behind it. The V gene is TRBV7-9, the J gene TRBJ2-3; 8 bases map to TRBD2. Germline V CDR1 and CDR2: SEHNR, FQNEAQ (reference sequence). This CDR3 contains 15 residues. The CDR3 bases are TGTGCCAGCAGCTTATACTCGGAAGCGGGAGATAAGCAGTATTTT. Protein: CASSLYSEAGDKQYF.

The chain's CDR3 is CASSPLAGRRHGELFF. The DNA for the CDR3 is TGTGCCAGCAGCCCACTAGCGGGAAGACGACACGGGGAGCTGTTTTTT. The rearrangement uses TRBV6-2 or TRBV6-3 and TRBJ2-2; TRBD2 aligns across 10 bases. This CDR3 region has 16 residues. Germline CDR1 reads MNHEY; CDR2 reads SVGEGT. The V and J ends lost 6 bases and 7 bases, in that order; junction bases with no gene match: 11.

The chain joins TRBV5-4 to TRBJ2-5; no reliable D call. CDR3 length equals 13 residues. Trimming took 3 bases from V and 5 from J, leaving 11 bases between them. Germline assignment: CDR1 SGHNT and CDR2 YYREEE (reference sequence). The CDR3 loop reads CASSYMVQETQYF. CDR3 nucleotide sequence: TGTGCCAGCAGCTACATGGTTCAGGAGACCCAGTACTTC.

The CDR3 loop is CALAGRDRGSEQYF. The CDR3 bases are TGTGCCCTCGCGGGCCGGGACAGGGGGAGCGAGCAGTACTTC. The rearrangement joins TRBV10-3 to TRBJ2-7, with 11 bases matching TRBD1. The CDR3 totals 14 residues. Germline V gene data show CDR1 as ENHRY and CDR2 as SYGVKD. V lost 11 bases and J lost 6; bases outside the gene matches: 12.

This clonotype was observed a handful of times. CDR3 region: CASSQGGSTGELFF. The CDR3 nucleotides are TGTGCCAGCTCCCAGGGAGGTTCGACCGGGGAGCTGTTTTTT. The rearrangement joins TRBV19 to TRBJ2-2, with D possibly being TRBD2 (6 bases). Germline V gene sequence: CDR1 LNHDA, CDR2 SQIVND (reference sequence). The germline V and J ends were trimmed by 9 bases and 5 bases, with 16 bases remaining between them. This CDR3 comprises 14 residues.

This clonotype was picked up one time. The chain is built from TRBV7-6 and TRBJ2-7; TRBD2 aligns across 9 bases. This CDR3 has 16 amino acids. J lost 5 bases, V lost 5 bases, and 13 bases had no gene match. The germline V gene has CDR1 SGHVS and CDR2 FNYEAQ. Here the CDR3 reads CASSTPTGTSNHEQYF. DNA for the CDR3: TGTGCCAGCAGCACTCCGACAGGGACTAGCAACCACGAGCAGTACTTC.

CDR3 sequence reads: CASSSTFQGGGEKLFF. In nucleotides, the CDR3 is TGCGCCAGCAGCTCGACCTTCCAGGGAGGTGGCGAAAAACTGTTTTTT. V usage is TRBV5-1 and J usage is TRBJ1-4; tentative D call: TRBD1 (5 bases). This CDR3 contains 16 residues. Germline V gives CDR1 SGHRS, CDR2 YFSETQ. Deletions cut 3 bases from V and 8 bases from J, with 20 bases between.

V is TRBV10-3 and J is TRBJ2-7; 7 nucleotides line up with TRBD2. CDR1 is ENHRY and CDR2 is SYGVKD in the germline V gene. This CDR3 contains 19 residues. V gave up 0 bases and J gave up 2 bases; unmatched junction bases: 16. CDR3 DNA: TGTGCCATCAGTGAGTCGTTATCTTTGGGGGGGTTAGCCCCCTACGAGCAGTACTTC. It translates to CAISESLSLGGLAPYEQYF.

The chain couples TRBV19 to TRBJ2-1; 11 bases agree with TRBD2. After removal of 8 bases from V and 9 bases from J, the junction contained 6 bases not matched to a gene. The CDR3 has 13 amino acids. CDR1 is LNHDA, CDR2 SQIVND, per germline (reference sequence). The DNA for the CDR3 is TGTGCCAGTTTTAGCGGGAGGGGGGGTGAGCAGTTCTTC. This encodes CASFSGRGGEQFF.

This clonotype was found a few times. Compared with germline, one end of the junction differs, possibly owing to a read error. The chain has TRBV7-2 and TRBJ2-5; D gene unclear. The CDR3 spans 14 residues. Germline V CDR1 and CDR2: SGHTA, FQGNSA. The CDR3 nucleotides read TGTGCCAGCAGCAATACGTATTACCAGGAGACCCAGTACTTC. Amino acids: CASSNTYYQETQYF.

V and J are TRBV7-8 and TRBJ2-3, with D possibly being TRBD2 (5 bases). Trimming shortened V by 6 bases and J by 2 bases, and 6 bases separated the two germline ends. This CDR3 is 12 amino acids long. Germline V gene sequence: CDR1 SGHVS, CDR2 FQNEAQ. The CDR3 is CASRGATDTQYF. Here the CDR3 DNA reads TGTGCCAGCAGGGGAGCCACAGATACGCAGTATTTT.

This clonotype has just one count. CDR3 bases: TGTGCCAGCAGCATCCTCGCCCGGACTAGCGGGAGATTTGGCACAGATACGCAGTATTTT. Protein sequence: CASSILARTSGRFGTDTQYF. This sequence joins TRBV6-2 or TRBV6-3 and TRBJ2-3; 13 nucleotides line up with TRBD2. The CDR3 sequence is 20 residues long. Looked up from germline, CDR1 is MNHEY and CDR2 is SVGEGT. V lost 6 bases, J lost 1 base, and 16 bases stayed unmatched.

The chain employs TRBV6-4 and TRBJ1-3, with no clear D. This CDR3 is 17 amino acids long. Trimming stripped 2 bases from V and 5 bases from J, with 19 bases between. Germline lookup yields CDR1 MRHNA and CDR2 SNTAGT. The CDR3, as DNA: TGTGCCAGCAGTGACGGGGATAAAACGGGTCGTAGAAACACCATATATTTT. Translating gives CASSDGDKTGRRNTIYF.

J is TRBJ1-4 and V is TRBV28; possible D gene TRBD1, 6 bases. V was trimmed by 0 bases and J by 7 bases, leaving 15 bases between them. The length of the CDR3 is 16 residues. Germline lookup yields CDR1 MDHEN and CDR2 SYDVKM. CDR3 protein: CASSLWAGTRGEKLFF. For the CDR3, the DNA is TGTGCCAGCAGTTTATGGGCCGGGACAAGGGGTGAAAAACTGTTTTTT.

This clonotype was picked up a small number of times. V gene TRBV6-1 combines with J gene TRBJ1-1; D may be TRBD1 (5 bases). Germline loops: CDR1 MNHNS, CDR2 SASEGT. Trimming took 4 bases from V and 1 from J, leaving 13 bases between them. The CDR3 has 15 residues. CDR3 loop: CASSAGGVENTEAFF. The CDR3 bases are TGTGCCAGCAGTGCGGGGGGGGTGGAGAACACTGAAGCTTTCTTT.

The rearrangement joins TRBV7-2 to TRBJ1-1; D remains unclear. This CDR3 is 14 amino acids long. The V end lost 1 base, the J end lost 5 bases, and 11 bases lay between the germline ends. Germline CDR1 is SGHTA and CDR2 is FQGNSA. In nucleotides, the CDR3 is TGTGCCAGCAGCTTAGGGGGAGACCGGACTGAAGCTTTCTTT. Protein product: CASSLGGDRTEAFF.

CDR3 DNA sequence: TGTGCCAGCAGCTTAGATGAACAGACCCAGTACTTC. Its protein is CASSLDEQTQYF. V and J are TRBV7-2 and TRBJ2-5; D remains unclear. Germline V CDR1 and CDR2: SGHTA, FQGNSA. CDR3 length: 12 amino acids. V lost 1 base, J lost 6 bases, and 6 bases lay in between.

A few counts support this clonotype. The chain is built from TRBV25-1 and TRBJ2-2; D unresolved. Per the germline V gene, CDR1 is MGHDK and CDR2 is SYGVNS. This CDR3 is built from 15 residues. With 0 bases removed from V and 1 base from J, the gap between germline ends came to 6 bases. The CDR3 protein is CASSEYPKNTGELFF. For the CDR3, the DNA is TGTGCCAGCAGTGAATACCCCAAGAACACCGGGGAGCTGTTTTTT.